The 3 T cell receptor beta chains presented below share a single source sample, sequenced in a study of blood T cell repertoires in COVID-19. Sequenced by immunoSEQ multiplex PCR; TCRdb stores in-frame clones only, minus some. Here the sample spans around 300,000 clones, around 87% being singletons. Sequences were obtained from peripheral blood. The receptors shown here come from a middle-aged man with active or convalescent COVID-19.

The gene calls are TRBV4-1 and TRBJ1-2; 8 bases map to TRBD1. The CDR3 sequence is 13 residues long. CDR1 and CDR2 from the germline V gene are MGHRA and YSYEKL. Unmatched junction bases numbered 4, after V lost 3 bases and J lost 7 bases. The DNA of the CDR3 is TGCGCCAGCAGCCAGGTCACAGGGGGTGGCTACACCTTC. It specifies CASSQVTGGGYTF.

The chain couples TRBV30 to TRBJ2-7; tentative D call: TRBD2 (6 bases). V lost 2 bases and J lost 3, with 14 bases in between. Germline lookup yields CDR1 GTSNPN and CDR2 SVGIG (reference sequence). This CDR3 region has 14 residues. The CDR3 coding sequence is TGTGCCTGGAGTCCTCCCGGGGGTAGCTACGAGCAGTACTTC. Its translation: CAWSPPGGSYEQYF. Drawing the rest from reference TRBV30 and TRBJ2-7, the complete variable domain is SQTIHQWPATLVQPVGSPLSLECTVEGTSNPNLYWYRQAAGRGLQLLFYSVGIGQISSEVPQNLSASRPQDRQFILSSKKLLLSDSGFYLCAWSPPGGSYEQYFGPGTRLTVT.

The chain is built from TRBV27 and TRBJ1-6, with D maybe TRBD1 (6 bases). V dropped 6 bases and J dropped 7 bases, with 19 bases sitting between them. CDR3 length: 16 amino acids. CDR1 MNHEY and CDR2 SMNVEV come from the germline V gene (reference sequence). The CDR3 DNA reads TGTGCCAGCAGCCCGTTTGGGGGGGCAACCAATTCACCCCTCCACTTT. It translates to CASSPFGGATNSPLHF.